This T cell receptor beta chain was captured by sequencing in a study of blood T cell repertoires in COVID-19. About the research overall: In each case, the material was cDNA or gDNA derived from T cells, B-cell-depleted T cells, or PBMCs.

This CDR3 is built from 15 residues. CDR1 and CDR2 (germline): SGHRS, YFSETQ. Unmatched junction bases numbered 8, after V lost 4 bases and J lost 3 bases. Methods used by the authors: Counts of nucleated cells, estimated from reference gene primer amplification, were obtained. Measured with immunoSEQ multiplex PCR; TCRdb has only the in-frame clones, and not every one. For V, J and clone size, that table is used; D and trimming come from the DNA. The data contain fewer than 130,000 clones, about 70% of them singletons. What was sequenced was peripheral blood. The gene calls are TRBV5-1 and TRBJ2-5; the match to TRBD1 covers 8 bases. The TCR originated in a woman in her sixties or seventies with acute or convalescent COVID-19. CDR3 protein: CASSVTAGGEETQYF. In nucleotides, the CDR3 is TGCGCCAGCAGCGTGACGGCAGGGGGCGAAGAGACCCAGTACTTC.